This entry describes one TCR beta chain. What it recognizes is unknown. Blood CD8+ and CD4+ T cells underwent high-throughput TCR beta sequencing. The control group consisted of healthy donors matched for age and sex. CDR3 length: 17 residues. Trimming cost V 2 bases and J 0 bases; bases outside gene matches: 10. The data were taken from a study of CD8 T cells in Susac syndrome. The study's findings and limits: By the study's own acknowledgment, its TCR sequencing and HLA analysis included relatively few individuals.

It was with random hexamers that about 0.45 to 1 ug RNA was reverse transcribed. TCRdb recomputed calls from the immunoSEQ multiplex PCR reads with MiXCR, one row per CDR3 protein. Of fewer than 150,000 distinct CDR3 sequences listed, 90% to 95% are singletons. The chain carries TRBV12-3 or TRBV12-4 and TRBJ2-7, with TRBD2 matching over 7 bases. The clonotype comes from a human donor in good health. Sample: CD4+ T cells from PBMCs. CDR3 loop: CASSLSPLRTSSYEQYF. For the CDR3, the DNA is TGTGCCAGCAGTTTATCTCCGCTTCGGACTAGCTCCTACGAGCAGTACTTC.